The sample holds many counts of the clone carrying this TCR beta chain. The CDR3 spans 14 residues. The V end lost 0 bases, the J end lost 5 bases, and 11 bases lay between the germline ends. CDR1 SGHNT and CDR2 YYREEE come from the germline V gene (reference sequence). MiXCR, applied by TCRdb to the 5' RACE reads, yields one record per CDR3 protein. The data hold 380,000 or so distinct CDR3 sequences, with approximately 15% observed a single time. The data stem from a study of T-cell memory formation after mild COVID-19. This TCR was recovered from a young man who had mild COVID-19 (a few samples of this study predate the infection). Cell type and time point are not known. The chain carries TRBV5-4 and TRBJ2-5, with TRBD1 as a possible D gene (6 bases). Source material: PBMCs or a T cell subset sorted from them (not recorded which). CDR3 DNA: TGTGCCAGCAGCTTGGCAGGGGCGACGGAGACCCAGTACTTC. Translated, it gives CASSLAGATETQYF.